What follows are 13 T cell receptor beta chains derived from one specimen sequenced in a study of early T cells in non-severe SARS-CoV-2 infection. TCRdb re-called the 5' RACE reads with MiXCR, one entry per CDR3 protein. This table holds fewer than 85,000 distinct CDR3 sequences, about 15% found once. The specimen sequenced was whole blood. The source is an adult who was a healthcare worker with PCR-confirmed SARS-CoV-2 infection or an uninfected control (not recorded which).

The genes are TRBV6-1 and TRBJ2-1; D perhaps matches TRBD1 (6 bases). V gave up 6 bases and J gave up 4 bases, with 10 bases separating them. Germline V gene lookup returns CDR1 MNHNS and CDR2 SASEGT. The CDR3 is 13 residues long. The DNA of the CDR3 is TGTGCCAGCAGGACACAGGGTTACAATGAGCAGTTCTTC. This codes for CASRTQGYNEQFF.

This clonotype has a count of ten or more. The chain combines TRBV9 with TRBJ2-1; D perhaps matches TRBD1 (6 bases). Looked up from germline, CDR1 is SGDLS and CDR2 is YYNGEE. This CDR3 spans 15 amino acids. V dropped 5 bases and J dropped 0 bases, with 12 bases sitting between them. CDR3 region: CASSPGASSYNEQFF. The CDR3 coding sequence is TGTGCCAGCAGTCCAGGGGCTTCCTCCTACAATGAGCAGTTCTTC.

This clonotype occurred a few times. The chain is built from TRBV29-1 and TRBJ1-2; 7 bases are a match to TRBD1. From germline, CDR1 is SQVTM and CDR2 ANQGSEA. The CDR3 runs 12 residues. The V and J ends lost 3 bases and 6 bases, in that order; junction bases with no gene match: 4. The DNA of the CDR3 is TGCAGCGTTGATGGACAGGAGGATGGCTACACCTTC. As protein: CSVDGQEDGYTF.

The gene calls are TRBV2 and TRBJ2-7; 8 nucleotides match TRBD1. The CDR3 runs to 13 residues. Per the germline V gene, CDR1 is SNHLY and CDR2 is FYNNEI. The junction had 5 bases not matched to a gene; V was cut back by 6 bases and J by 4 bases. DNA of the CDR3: TGTGCCAGCAGAAGACAGGGGAAATACGAGCAGTACTTC. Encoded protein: CASRRQGKYEQYF.

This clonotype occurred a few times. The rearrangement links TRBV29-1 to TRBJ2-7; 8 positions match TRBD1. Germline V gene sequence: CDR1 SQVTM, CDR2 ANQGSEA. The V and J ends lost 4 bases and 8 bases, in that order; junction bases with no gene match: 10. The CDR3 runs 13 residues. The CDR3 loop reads CSVGDRNGHQQYF. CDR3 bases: TGCAGCGTTGGGGACAGGAATGGCCATCAGCAGTACTTC.

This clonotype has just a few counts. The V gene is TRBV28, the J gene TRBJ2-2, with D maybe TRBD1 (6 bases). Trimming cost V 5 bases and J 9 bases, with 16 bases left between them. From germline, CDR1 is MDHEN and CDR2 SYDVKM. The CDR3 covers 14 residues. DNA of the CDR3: TGTGCCAGCAGTCAGACAGGAGCCTGGCGGGAGCTGTTTTTT. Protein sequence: CASSQTGAWRELFF.

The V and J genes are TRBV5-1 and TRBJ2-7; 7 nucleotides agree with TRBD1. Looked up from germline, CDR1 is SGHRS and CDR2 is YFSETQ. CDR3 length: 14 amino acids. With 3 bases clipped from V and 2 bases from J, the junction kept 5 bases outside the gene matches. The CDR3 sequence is CASSSGQPPYEQYF. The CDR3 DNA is TGCGCCAGCAGCTCGGGACAGCCCCCCTACGAGCAGTACTTC.

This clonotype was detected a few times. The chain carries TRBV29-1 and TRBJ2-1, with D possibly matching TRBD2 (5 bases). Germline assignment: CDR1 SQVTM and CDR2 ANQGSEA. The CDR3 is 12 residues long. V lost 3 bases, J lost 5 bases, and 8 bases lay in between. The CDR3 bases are TGCAGCGTTGAGCCGGGGAACAATGAGCAGTTCTTC. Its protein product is CSVEPGNNEQFF.

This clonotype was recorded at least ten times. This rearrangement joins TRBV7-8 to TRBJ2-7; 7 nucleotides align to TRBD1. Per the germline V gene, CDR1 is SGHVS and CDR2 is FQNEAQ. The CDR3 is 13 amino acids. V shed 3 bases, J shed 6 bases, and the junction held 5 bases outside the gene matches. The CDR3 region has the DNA TGTGCCAGCAGCTTGGGGACAGTATCCGAGCAGTACTTC. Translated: CASSLGTVSEQYF.

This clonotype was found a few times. CDR3 residues: CASSQELGGRHPREFF. DNA for the CDR3: TGTGCCAGCAGCCAAGAGCTCGGCGGGAGACACCCGAGGGAGTTCTTC. This chain links TRBV14 with TRBJ2-1, with 7 positions matching TRBD2. Trimming removed 0 bases from V and 14 bases from J; junction bases left unmatched: 16. This CDR3 spans 16 amino acids. Germline values: CDR1 SGHDN, CDR2 FVKESK.

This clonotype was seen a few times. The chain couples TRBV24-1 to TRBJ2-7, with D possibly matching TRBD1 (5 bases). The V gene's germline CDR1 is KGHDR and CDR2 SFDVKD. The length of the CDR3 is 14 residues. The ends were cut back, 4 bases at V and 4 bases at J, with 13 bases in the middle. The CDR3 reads CATSDPRVGYEQYF. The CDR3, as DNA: TGTGCCACCAGTGACCCCAGGGTGGGATACGAGCAGTACTTC.

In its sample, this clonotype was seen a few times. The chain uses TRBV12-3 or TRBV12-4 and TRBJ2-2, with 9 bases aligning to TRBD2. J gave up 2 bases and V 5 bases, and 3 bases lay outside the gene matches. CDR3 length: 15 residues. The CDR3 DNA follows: TGTGCCAGCAGTACCGGGACTAGCAACACCGGGGAGCTGTTTTTT. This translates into CASSTGTSNTGELFF.

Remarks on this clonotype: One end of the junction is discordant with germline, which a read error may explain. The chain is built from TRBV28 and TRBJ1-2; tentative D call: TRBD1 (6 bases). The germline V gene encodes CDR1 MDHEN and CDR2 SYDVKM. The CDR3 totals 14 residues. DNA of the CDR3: TGTGTCAGCACCTACCCCCACAGGGACTATGGCTACACCTTC. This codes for CVSTYPHRDYGYTF.